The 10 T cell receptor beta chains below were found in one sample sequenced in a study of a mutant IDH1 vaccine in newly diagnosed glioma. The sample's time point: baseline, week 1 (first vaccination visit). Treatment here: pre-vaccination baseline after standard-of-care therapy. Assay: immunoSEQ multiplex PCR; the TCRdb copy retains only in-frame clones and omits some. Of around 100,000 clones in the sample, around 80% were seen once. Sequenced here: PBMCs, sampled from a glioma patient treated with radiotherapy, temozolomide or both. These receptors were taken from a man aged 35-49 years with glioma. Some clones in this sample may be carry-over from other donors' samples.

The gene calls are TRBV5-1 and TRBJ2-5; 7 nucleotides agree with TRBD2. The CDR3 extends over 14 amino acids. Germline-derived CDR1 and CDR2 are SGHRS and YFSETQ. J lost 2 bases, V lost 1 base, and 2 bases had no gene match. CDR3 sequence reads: CASSLLAAQETQYF. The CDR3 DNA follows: TGCGCCAGCAGCTTGCTAGCGGCTCAAGAGACCCAGTACTTC.

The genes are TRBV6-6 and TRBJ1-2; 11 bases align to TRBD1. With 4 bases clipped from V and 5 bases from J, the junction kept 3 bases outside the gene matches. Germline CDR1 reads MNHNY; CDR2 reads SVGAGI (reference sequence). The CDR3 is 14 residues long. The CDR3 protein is CASSWDRGSYGYTF. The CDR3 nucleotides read TGTGCCAGCAGTTGGGACAGGGGGTCTTATGGCTACACCTTC.

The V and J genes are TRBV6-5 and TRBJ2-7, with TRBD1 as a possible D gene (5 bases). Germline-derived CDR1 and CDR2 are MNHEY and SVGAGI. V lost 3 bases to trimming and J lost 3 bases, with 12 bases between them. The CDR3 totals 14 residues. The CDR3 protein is CASSYSTGHYEQYF. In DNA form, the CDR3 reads TGTGCCAGCAGTTATTCCACAGGTCACTACGAGCAGTACTTC.

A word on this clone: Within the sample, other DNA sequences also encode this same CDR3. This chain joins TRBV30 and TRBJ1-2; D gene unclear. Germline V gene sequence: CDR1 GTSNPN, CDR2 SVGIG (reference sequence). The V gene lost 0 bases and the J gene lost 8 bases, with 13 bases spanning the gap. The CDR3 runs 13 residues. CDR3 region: CAWSVSRRYGYTF. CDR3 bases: TGTGCCTGGAGTGTGTCCCGCCGGTACGGCTACACCTTC.

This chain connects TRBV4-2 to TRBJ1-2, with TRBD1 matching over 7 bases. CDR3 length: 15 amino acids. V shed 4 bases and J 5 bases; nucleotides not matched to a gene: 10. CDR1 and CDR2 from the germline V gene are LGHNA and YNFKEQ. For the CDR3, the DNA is TGTGCCAGCAGCCTCCCCGCTGACAGGGCGTATGGCTACACCTTC. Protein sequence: CASSLPADRAYGYTF.

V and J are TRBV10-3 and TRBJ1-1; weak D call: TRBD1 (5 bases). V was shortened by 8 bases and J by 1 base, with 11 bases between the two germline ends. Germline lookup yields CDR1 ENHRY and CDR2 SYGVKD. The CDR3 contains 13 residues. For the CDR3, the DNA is TGTGCCATCCACGGGACGGGGAACACTGAAGCTTTCTTT. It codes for CAIHGTGNTEAFF.

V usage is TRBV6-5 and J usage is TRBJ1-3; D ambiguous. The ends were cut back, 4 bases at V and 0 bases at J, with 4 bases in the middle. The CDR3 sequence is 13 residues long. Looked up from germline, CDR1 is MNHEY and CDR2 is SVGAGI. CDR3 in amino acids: CASSSSSGNTIYF. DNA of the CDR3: TGTGCCAGCAGTTCGAGCTCTGGAAACACCATATATTTT.

CDR3 in amino acids: CASKAGGHGTQYF. The CDR3, as DNA: TGTGCCAGTAAGGCGGGGGGTCACGGTACGCAGTATTTT. The chain uses TRBV19 and TRBJ2-3; 8 nucleotides match TRBD2. The CDR3 contains 13 residues. Germline CDR1 reads LNHDA; CDR2 reads SQIVND (reference sequence). Losses at the gene ends were 7 bases for V and 8 bases for J; bases not matched to a gene: 8. Filled out from reference TRBV19 and TRBJ2-3, the complete variable domain reads DGGITQSPKYLFRKEGQNVTLSCEQNLNHDAMYWYRQDPGQGLRLIYYSQIVNDFQKGDIAEGYSVSREKKESFPLTVTSAQKNPTAFYLCASKAGGHGTQYFGPGTRLTVL.

This CDR3 reads CASSQPYRGGANEKLFF. The CDR3 nucleotides are TGCGCCAGCAGCCAACCCTATCGAGGAGGGGCTAATGAAAAACTGTTTTTT. The chain couples TRBV4-1 to TRBJ1-4, with D perhaps matching TRBD1 (5 bases). The CDR3 runs to 17 residues. Trimming shortened V by 2 bases and J by 3 bases, and 16 bases separated the two germline ends. Germline V gene lookup returns CDR1 MGHRA and CDR2 YSYEKL.

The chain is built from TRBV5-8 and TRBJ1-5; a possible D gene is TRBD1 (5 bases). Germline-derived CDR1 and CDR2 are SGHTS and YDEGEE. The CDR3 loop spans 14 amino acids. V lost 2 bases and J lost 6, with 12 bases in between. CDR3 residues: CASSFFQGGQPQHF. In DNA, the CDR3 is TGTGCCAGCAGCTTCTTCCAGGGTGGTCAGCCCCAGCATTTT.